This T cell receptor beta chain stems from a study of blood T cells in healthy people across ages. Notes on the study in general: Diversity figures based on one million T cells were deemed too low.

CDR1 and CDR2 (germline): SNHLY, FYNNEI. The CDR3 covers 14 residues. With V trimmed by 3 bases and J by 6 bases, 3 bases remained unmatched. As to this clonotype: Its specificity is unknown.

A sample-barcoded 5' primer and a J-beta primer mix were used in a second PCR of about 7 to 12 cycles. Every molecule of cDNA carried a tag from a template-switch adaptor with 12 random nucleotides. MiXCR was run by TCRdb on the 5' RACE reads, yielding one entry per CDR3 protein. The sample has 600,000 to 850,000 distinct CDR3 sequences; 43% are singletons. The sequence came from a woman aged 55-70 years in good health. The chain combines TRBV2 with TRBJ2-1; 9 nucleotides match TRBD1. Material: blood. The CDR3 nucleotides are TGTGCCAGCAGTGAGGGACAGGGCGGCAATGAGCAGTTCTTC. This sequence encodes CASSEGQGGNEQFF.